This T cell receptor (beta chain) appears in the sequencing data of a study of T-cell reconstitution after alpha-beta-depleted transplantation in children. Study conclusions and caveats: At the one-year point after transplant, T-cell counts and TCRbeta diversity were found to come mostly from T cells that had been newly produced. In some patients, recipient T cells and intrathymic progenitors surviving conditioning explained high day-60 diversity.

This clonotype was detected a few times. Its cognate antigen is unknown. Using unique molecular identifiers, the investigators prepared the TCRbeta library. TCRdb recomputed calls from the PCR reads with MiXCR, one row per CDR3 protein. The sample includes 330,000 or so distinct CDR3 sequences, 7.5% to 9% of them seen just once. The sequencing here drew on peripheral blood, taken 360 days after TCRalphabeta/CD19-depleted stem cell transplant. This TCR derives from a female patient under 10 years old who had a stem cell transplant for Fanconi anemia, so the T cells may come from the graft donor.

CDR3 loop: CASTGTAGSNTEAFF. The CDR3 DNA is TGTGCCAGCACTGGTACGGCCGGGTCGAACACTGAAGCTTTCTTT. The chain joins TRBV14 to TRBJ1-1; D is unclear. Germline loops: CDR1 SGHDN, CDR2 FVKESK. The ends were cut back, 7 bases at V and 1 base at J, with 16 bases in the middle. The length of the CDR3 is 15 residues.